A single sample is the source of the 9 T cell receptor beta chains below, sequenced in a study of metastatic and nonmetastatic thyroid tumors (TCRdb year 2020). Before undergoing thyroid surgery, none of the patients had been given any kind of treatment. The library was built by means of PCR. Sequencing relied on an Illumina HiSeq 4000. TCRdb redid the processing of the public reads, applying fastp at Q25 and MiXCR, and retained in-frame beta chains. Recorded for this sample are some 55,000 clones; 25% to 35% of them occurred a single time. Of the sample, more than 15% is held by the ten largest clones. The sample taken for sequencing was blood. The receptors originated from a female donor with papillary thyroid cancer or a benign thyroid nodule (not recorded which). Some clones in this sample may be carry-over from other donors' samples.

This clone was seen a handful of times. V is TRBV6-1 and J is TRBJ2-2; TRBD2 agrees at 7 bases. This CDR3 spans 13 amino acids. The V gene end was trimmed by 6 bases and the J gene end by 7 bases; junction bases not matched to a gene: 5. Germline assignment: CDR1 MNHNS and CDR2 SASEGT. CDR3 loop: CASRRGVNGELFF. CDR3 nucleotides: TGTGCCAGCAGACGGGGGGTGAACGGGGAGCTGTTTTTT.

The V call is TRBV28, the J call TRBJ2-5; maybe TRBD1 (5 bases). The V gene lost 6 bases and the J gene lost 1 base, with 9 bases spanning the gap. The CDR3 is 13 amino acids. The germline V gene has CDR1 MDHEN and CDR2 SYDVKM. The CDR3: CASSLRVQETQYF. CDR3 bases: TGTGCCAGCAGCCTCAGGGTCCAAGAGACCCAGTACTTC.

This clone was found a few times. The CDR3 region has the DNA TGTGCCACCCTAGCGGACAGGGAGTCTGGCTACACCTTC. This sequence encodes CATLADRESGYTF. This chain links TRBV19 with TRBJ1-2, with TRBD1 identical over 8 bases. This CDR3 contains 13 residues. Losses at the gene ends were 10 bases for V and 7 bases for J; bases not matched to a gene: 11. The V gene's germline CDR1 is LNHDA and CDR2 SQIVND (reference sequence).

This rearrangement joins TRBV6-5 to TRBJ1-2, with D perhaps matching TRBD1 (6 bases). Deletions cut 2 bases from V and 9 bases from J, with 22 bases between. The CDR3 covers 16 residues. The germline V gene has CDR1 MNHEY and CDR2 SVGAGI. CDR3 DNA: TGTGCCAGCAGTTACAGGTCAGGGGCCCTCACTAGGAGCTACACCTTC. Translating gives CASSYRSGALTRSYTF.

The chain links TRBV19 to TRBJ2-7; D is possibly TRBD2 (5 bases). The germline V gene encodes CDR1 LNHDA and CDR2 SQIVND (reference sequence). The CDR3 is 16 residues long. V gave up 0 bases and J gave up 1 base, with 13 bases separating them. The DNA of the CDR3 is TGTGCCAGTAGTATAGATCCCCGCGGGCCGTCCTACGAGCAGTACTTC. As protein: CASSIDPRGPSYEQYF.

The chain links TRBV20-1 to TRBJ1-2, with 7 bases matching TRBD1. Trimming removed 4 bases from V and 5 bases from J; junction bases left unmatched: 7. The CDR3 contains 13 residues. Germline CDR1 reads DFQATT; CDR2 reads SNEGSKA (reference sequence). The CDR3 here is CSATKTGQYGYTF. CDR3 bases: TGCAGTGCTACAAAGACGGGACAGTATGGCTACACCTTC.

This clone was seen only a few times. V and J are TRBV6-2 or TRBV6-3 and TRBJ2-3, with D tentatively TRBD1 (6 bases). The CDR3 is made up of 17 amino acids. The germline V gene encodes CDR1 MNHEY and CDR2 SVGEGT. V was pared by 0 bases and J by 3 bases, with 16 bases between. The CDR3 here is CASSYSMDSAGTDTQYF. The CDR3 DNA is TGTGCCAGCAGTTACTCGATGGACAGCGCAGGGACAGATACGCAGTATTTT.

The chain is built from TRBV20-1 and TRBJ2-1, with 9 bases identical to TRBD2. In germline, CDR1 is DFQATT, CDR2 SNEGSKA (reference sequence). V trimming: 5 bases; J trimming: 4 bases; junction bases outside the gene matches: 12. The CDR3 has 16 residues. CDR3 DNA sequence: TGCAGTGCTGGACCATTGAGGCTAGCGGGATACAATGAGCAGTTCTTC. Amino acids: CSAGPLRLAGYNEQFF.

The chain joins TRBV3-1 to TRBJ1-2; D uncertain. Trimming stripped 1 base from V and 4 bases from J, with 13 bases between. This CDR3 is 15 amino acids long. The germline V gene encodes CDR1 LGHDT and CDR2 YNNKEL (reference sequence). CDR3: CASSQGPGRIYGYTF. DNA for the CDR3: TGTGCCAGCAGCCAAGGACCGGGCCGGATCTATGGCTACACCTTC.